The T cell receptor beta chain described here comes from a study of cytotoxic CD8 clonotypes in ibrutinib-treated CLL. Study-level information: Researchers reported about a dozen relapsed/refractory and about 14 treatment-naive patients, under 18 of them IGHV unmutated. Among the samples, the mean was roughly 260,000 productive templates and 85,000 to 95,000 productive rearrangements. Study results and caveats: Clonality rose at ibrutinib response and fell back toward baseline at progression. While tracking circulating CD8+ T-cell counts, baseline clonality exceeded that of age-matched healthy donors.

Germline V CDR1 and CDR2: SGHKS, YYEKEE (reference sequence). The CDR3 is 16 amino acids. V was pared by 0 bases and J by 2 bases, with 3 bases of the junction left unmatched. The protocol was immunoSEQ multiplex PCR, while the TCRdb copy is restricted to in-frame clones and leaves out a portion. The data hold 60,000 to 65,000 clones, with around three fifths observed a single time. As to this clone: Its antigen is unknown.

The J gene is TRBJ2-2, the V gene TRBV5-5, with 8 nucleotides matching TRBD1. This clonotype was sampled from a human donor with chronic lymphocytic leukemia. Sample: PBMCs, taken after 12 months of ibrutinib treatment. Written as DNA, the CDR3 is TGTGCCAGCAGCTTGGGACAGGGGTATAACACCGGGGAGCTGTTTTTT. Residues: CASSLGQGYNTGELFF.